One TCR beta chain is described in this entry. Its antigen is unknown. Germline CDR1 reads KGHSH; CDR2 reads LQKENI. V dropped 5 bases and J dropped 4; count of bases not matched to a gene: 7. The CDR3 extends over 14 amino acids. The sample originates from a study of cytomegalovirus exposure and HLA in healthy donors. Study-level points and caveats: Later analysis suggested links between common viral pathogens and several top significant clusters. A later analysis showed HLA-associated TCR beta chains outstripping equally common others in clonal expansion. Researchers catalogued over 150 TCR beta chains as cytomegalovirus-associated.

Use of 60 Vbeta and 13 Jbeta primers characterized the PCR. The protocol was immunoSEQ multiplex PCR, while the TCRdb copy is restricted to in-frame clones and leaves out a portion. There are about 170,000 clones in the sample; approximately 80% occur only once, and over 0.65% lies in the top ten. The V call is TRBV18, the J call TRBJ2-5; 7 bases are a match to TRBD1. The sequence came from a woman aged 18-29 years in good health and CMV-seronegative. What was sequenced was PBMCs. The CDR3 sequence: CASSTPTGRETQYF. The CDR3 DNA sequence: TGTGCCAGCTCAACGCCGACAGGGAGAGAGACCCAGTACTTC.